This section outlines one T cell receptor (beta chain) sequence together with its context. In its sample, this clone was seen a few times. Its specific antigen is unknown. Base qualities are not at hand, and no much larger clone is one base apart. The sample comes from a study of T cell responses to AZD1222 COVID-19 vaccine listed by TCRdb under 2021. In terms of the full investigation: AZD1222 recipients whose second dose came at about 4 weeks and those whose second dose came at about 12 weeks were combined into one group, since spike-specific TCR depth and breadth did not differ between the two schedules. A total of just over 230 trial participants underwent TCR sequencing, of whom some 210 received two doses of AZD1222 and about 26 received two doses of the MenACWY control vaccine. Trial participants were enrolled by age into 18-55, 56-69 and 70-plus year subgroups, with roughly 160, 29 and 62 TCR-sequenced participants respectively.

The CDR3 runs 16 residues from the cysteine to the phenylalanine. The sequence is cut down to CDR3 DNA, 48 bases in frame from base 1. Per the germline V gene, SGHTA is the CDR1 and FQGNSA is the CDR2. V loses 4 bases at its end and J loses 7 bases; junction bases beyond the gene matches: 7. The CDR3 regions of human TCRbeta chains were analyzed by immunosequencing. The original pipeline was this. Repertoire TCRs were matched against a reference library of SARS-CoV-2-specific TCRs generated with the MIRA antigen-specificity platform. Breadth meant the fraction of unique TCRs that were SARS-CoV-2-associated, whereas depth meant the fraction of total T cells that were SARS-CoV-2-associated. Using the MIRA data, each spike-specific TCR was mapped to the spike region that the TCR reacts to and placed in a CD4 or CD8 class. Log10-transformed breadth and depth values were compared by one-way ANOVA with Sidak's multiple comparisons tests. The table was pulled from immuneACCESS by TCRdb, which kept in-frame rearrangements only. Such tables lose some clones; where checked, under half of the loss comes from unresolved V genes, and the rest has no known cause. That table is the source of V, J and clone size, and D and trimming were worked out from the DNA. Counted in this sample were roughly 100,000 clones; around 90% of them appeared once. 2.5% to 3% of the sample lies in the top ten.

What the authors observed across the whole study: A significant rise in spike-specific TCR breadth and depth was observed after two AZD1222 doses relative to day 0 and relative to MenACWY recipients. The 56-69-year group was small, and its depth increase did not reach significance, likely because of low power. Because no day 14 peak-response samples were available, the repertoires could be characterized only after the peak T cell response. Conclusions about previously exposed vaccinees are limited, since just five to seven AZD1222 recipients were seropositive for SARS-CoV-2 at baseline. Reportedly, close to half of the unique spike-specific TCRs recognized epitopes lying outside the regions that are mutated in the B.1.351 and B.1.1.7 variants. The vaccine-associated CD4 TCRs covered the entire spike protein, and the dominant responses fell in regions 160-218 and 743-854. Most participants were white British and females outnumbered males, and the authors suggested that clonal diversity may have been underestimated.

Sample time point, as interpreted from the label and publication: baseline before first vaccination. Vaccinee samples came from UK trials COV001 and COV002, including a single-blind randomized controlled phase 2/3 trial of AZD1222 (ChAdOx1 nCoV-19) in healthy adults. For TCRbeta chain sequencing, PBMC samples from trial participants were taken at day 0 and at day 28 after the second dose. The chain employs TRBV7-2 and TRBJ2-5, with TRBD2 identical over 15 junction bases. The starting material was peripheral blood, obtained on day 0 of AZD1222 vaccination. The sequence derives from an adult in good health. The DNA reads as follows: TGTGCCAGCAGCTCAGGACTAGCGGGAGGGCGGGGGACCCAGTACTTC. Its translation reads: CASSSGLAGGRGTQYF.